The present T cell receptor beta chain was sequenced within a study of T cells after yellow fever vaccination. Trimming pared 5 bases from V and 2 bases from J, leaving 13 bases between. The CDR3 has 15 amino acids. This clonotype came up a few times. What it recognizes is unknown. Universal primer sites and UMIs were introduced during 5'RACE template-switching synthesis of TCR cDNA. TCRdb independently ran MiXCR on the 5' RACE reads; one entry per CDR3 protein. The data hold 240,000 or so distinct CDR3 sequences, with around 7% observed a single time. Study results and caveats: Contamination of FACS-sorted repertoires by abundant clonotypes from the bulk population could occur. Subsequent booster samples again held most clones from primary vaccination (96% CD4, over 80% CD8).

The sample in question was CD4+ T cells sorted from PBMCs, obtained 15 days after the yellow fever booster vaccination. This clonotype originated in a man aged 30 to 45 who received the YFV17D yellow fever vaccine. The J gene is TRBJ2-1, the V gene TRBV12-3 or TRBV12-4; possibly TRBD2 for D (6 bases). CDR3 protein: CASSRAGSPYNEQFF. The CDR3 nucleotides read TGTGCCAGCAGTAGGGCGGGGAGCCCCTACAATGAGCAGTTCTTC.